This entry describes one T cell receptor beta chain. The antigen is unknown. This entry is derived from a study of cytomegalovirus exposure and HLA in healthy donors. Overall study: Among several hundred genotyped donors, approximately 80% fell in the Caucasian-associated ancestry cluster.

Germline V gives CDR1 SQVTM, CDR2 ANQGSEA. V lost 6 bases and J lost 6, with 11 bases in between. This CDR3 is built from 11 residues. PCR primers comprised 60 Vbeta and 13 Jbeta primers. Per the study methods: In a later analysis, of around 85 million unique beta chains, approximately 10 million appeared in at least two donors. Profiled with immunoSEQ multiplex PCR; TCRdb holds only in-frame clones, not every one. V, J and clone size are taken as reported in that table, and D and trimming were inferred from the DNA itself. The sample has approximately 120,000 clones, more than 65% seen once. Findings of the study overall: It is likely that the observed cluster of highly shared sequence variants was a sequencing artifact. Follow-up analysis later connected one missense variant in DCLRE1C with trimming of TCR beta V- and J-genes.

This sequence originates from a woman between 55 and 75 years old in good health and CMV-seropositive. The V gene is TRBV29-1, the J gene TRBJ1-1; D gene uncertain. The sample was PBMCs. CDR3 sequence reads: CSVRREAEAFF. The CDR3 DNA follows: TGCAGCGTCCGGAGAGAGGCTGAAGCTTTCTTT.